A selection of T cell receptor beta chains follows, all from one sample in a study of T-cell memory formation after mild COVID-19. One entry per CDR3 protein, called by TCRdb with MiXCR from the 5' RACE reads. This table has about 350,000 distinct CDR3 sequences, approximately 15% appearing once. Sequencing used PBMCs or a T cell subset sorted from them (not recorded which). These receptor sequences come from a man aged 18-30 years who had mild COVID-19 (a few samples of this study predate the infection). Cell type and time point are not known. Both conserved end residues are part of each CDR3.

j_call,v_call,cdr3_aa
TRBJ2-3,TRBV20-1,CSEAGGLMDTQYF
TRBJ2-3,TRBV4-3,CASSPHGGRGTDTQYF
TRBJ2-1,TRBV6-1,CASRPFRGTRPYNEQFF
TRBJ1-6,TRBV7-2,CASRYRVSSYNSPLHF
TRBJ2-7,TRBV6-5,CASSWAGRTYEQYF
TRBJ1-2,TRBV20-1,CSAGGIRGTYGYTF
TRBJ2-7,TRBV6-2/TRBV6-3,CASSWTLTGTGGREQYF
TRBJ1-2,TRBV7-9,CASIADGNYGYTF
TRBJ1-1,TRBV6-2/TRBV6-3,CASSYQGAYTEAFF
TRBJ2-1,TRBV7-8,CASSLARQGSYNEQFF
TRBJ1-4,TRBV7-9,CASSLGFRGTNEKLFF
TRBJ2-1,TRBV7-2,CASSRQRYEQFF
TRBJ1-4,TRBV4-3,CASSQDRTGQLEKLFF
TRBJ2-3,TRBV4-3,CASSPTGPSTDTQYF
TRBJ2-2,TRBV7-3,CASSSSAGGTGELFF
TRBJ2-5,TRBV5-5,CASGLWRGKETQYF
TRBJ2-3,TRBV4-2,CASSQGSGLFDTQYF
TRBJ2-3,TRBV20-1,CSAPGGGADTQYF
TRBJ1-1,TRBV7-2,CASSSRRGGVAFF
TRBJ2-5,TRBV5-1,CASGQRGETQYF
TRBJ2-3,TRBV12-2,CASRSHRGADTQYF
TRBJ1-2,TRBV5-1,CASSWGTQGNYGYTF
TRBJ1-2,TRBV2,CASRPGQVGYGYTF
TRBJ2-7,TRBV7-3,CASSLPEQYF
TRBJ2-7,TRBV7-2,CASSQYRTGSPYEQYF
TRBJ1-5,TRBV20-1,CSASKGQTNQPQHF
TRBJ2-5,TRBV20-1,CSARFRGGQTQYF
TRBJ2-1,TRBV29-1,CRTGGNEQFF
TRBJ2-3,TRBV7-6,CASSLERQPGGEQYF
TRBJ2-7,TRBV7-9,CASSSGPKEQYF
TRBJ2-3,TRBV2,CASSAQVLASPGTQYF